The rows below give T cell receptor beta chains drawn from one sample of a study of T-cell reconstitution after alpha-beta-depleted transplantation in children. TCRdb re-derived calls from the PCR reads in MiXCR, one entry per CDR3 protein. The data contain 210,000 or so distinct CDR3 sequences, about a tenth of them singletons. The sequenced sample was PBMCs, obtained before TCRalphabeta/CD19-depleted stem cell transplant. The receptors stem from a child younger than two with acute myeloid leukemia, due to receive a stem cell transplant. Each CDR3 is given with its conserved first and last residue. The D gene is left open where the match is weak. Expanded clones get a size class; other rows say once, few or many, or leave the size out.

v_call	clone_size	j_call	d_call	cdr3_aa	cdr3_nt
TRBV11-2	many	TRBJ1-1	TRBD1	CASSSPLQGAPGTEAFF	TGTGCCAGCAGCTCCCCGCTACAGGGGGCGCCGGGAACTGAAGCTTTCTTT
TRBV5-6	many	TRBJ2-7	.	CASTRRGAGNEQYF	TGTGCCAGCACCCGGAGGGGGGCGGGGAACGAGCAGTACTTC
TRBV14	many	TRBJ2-3	.	CASSQDDYFTDTQYF	TGTGCCAGCAGCCAAGATGACTATTTCACAGATACGCAGTATTTT
TRBV19	many	TRBJ2-2	TRBD2	CASRGMTSGNHGELFF	TGTGCCAGTAGGGGGATGACTAGCGGGAACCACGGGGAGCTGTTTTTT
TRBV27	many	TRBJ2-5	.	CASSFRVQETQYF	TGTGCCAGCAGCTTCCGCGTTCAAGAGACCCAGTACTTC
TRBV7-2	.	TRBJ2-2	.	CASSLWTERGGELFF	TGTGCCAGCAGCTTATGGACAGAAAGAGGAGGGGAGCTGTTTTTT
TRBV5-1	many	TRBJ1-3	.	CASSLAGPISGNTIYF	TGCGCCAGCAGCTTGGCCGGGCCCATCTCTGGAAACACCATATATTTT
TRBV20-1	.	TRBJ2-7	.	CSASGPITGEQYF	TGCAGTGCTAGTGGGCCAATTACGGGCGAGCAGTACTTC
TRBV29-1	many	TRBJ2-1	TRBD2	CSVPARTSVDEQFF	TGCAGCGTTCCGGCGAGGACTAGCGTGGATGAGCAGTTCTTC
TRBV6-5	many	TRBJ2-1	.	CASSIQGADEQFF	TGTGCCAGCAGTATACAGGGAGCGGATGAGCAGTTCTTC
TRBV29-1	many	TRBJ2-5	TRBD1	CSVDTRQGARQETQYF	TGCAGCGTTGATACGAGACAGGGGGCGCGACAAGAGACCCAGTACTTC
TRBV5-1	many	TRBJ2-5	TRBD2	CASSSGTSGETQYF	TGCGCCAGCAGCTCAGGGACTAGTGGAGAGACCCAGTACTTC
TRBV5-1	.	TRBJ2-2	TRBD2	CATTERGGNTGELFF	TGCGCCACCACGGAGCGGGGGGGGAACACCGGGGAGCTGTTTTTT
TRBV24-1	many	TRBJ2-2	.	CATSDLPRDDDTGELFF	TGTGCCACCAGTGATTTACCCAGGGACGATGACACCGGGGAGCTGTTTTTT
TRBV2	once	TRBJ2-5	.	CASGEQKETQYF	TGTGCCAGCGGTGAACAGAAGGAGACCCAGTACTTC
TRBV9	many	TRBJ2-1	TRBD2	CASSPSGGGDEQFF	TGTGCCAGCAGCCCAAGCGGGGGAGGGGATGAGCAGTTCTTC
TRBV14	medium-sized	TRBJ1-1	.	CASSQDRLRGLAFF	TGTGCCAGCAGCCAAGATCGCCTGAGGGGCTTGGCTTTCTTT
TRBV5-1	.	TRBJ2-7	.	CASSLGGGESYEQYF	TGCGCCAGCAGCCTAGGAGGGGGTGAGTCCTACGAGCAGTACTTC
TRBV12-3/TRBV12-4	many	TRBJ1-1	TRBD1	CASLVQGANTEAFF	TGTGCCAGCCTCGTCCAGGGGGCGAACACTGAAGCTTTCTTT
TRBV11-2	few	TRBJ2-3	.	CASSALPEADTQYF	TGTGCCAGCAGCGCCCTACCAGAGGCAGATACGCAGTATTTT
TRBV27	many	TRBJ2-5	TRBD1	CASSLSLQGAGETQYF	TGTGCCAGCAGTTTATCTCTACAGGGGGCCGGGGAGACCCAGTACTTC
TRBV29-1	.	TRBJ1-5	.	CSVVEALDNQPRHF	TGCAGCGTTGTGGAGGCGCTTGACAATCAGCCCCGGCATTTT
TRBV4-2	many	TRBJ2-2	TRBD1	CASSQEDRDTGELFF	TGTGCCAGCAGCCAAGAGGACAGGGACACCGGGGAGCTGTTTTTT
TRBV4-1	many	TRBJ1-5	.	CASSQERADIYSNQPQHF	TGCGCCAGCAGCCAAGAACGGGCGGACATTTATAGCAATCAGCCCCAGCATTTT
TRBV7-9	many	TRBJ2-7	.	CASRPLRATEQYF	TGTGCCAGCCGCCCCTTGAGAGCCACCGAGCAGTACTTC
TRBV5-1	many	TRBJ1-2	.	CASTEDSYGYTF	TGCGCCAGCACGGAGGACAGCTATGGCTACACCTTC
TRBV5-1	once	TRBJ2-2	.	CASSGIEAGELFF	TGCGCCAGCAGCGGAATAGAGGCCGGGGAGCTGTTTTTT
TRBV11-2	many	TRBJ2-7	TRBD1	CASSYGTASYEQYF	TGTGCCAGCAGCTACGGGACAGCTTCCTACGAGCAGTACTTC
TRBV6-6	many	TRBJ1-3	.	CASTNSGAGNTIYF	TGTGCCAGCACAAACAGCGGCGCTGGAAACACCATATATTTT